The 24 T cell receptor beta chains below all came from one sample that was sequenced in a study of blood T cells in healthy people across ages (dated by TCRdb to the mid-2010s). Library creation used 5' RACE. TCRdb names Illumina HiSeq 2500 as the instrument used. A second PCR of roughly 7 to 11 cycles was performed with a sample-barcoded 5' primer and a J-beta primer mix. The public reads were quality trimmed at Q25 with fastp and then assembled into clones with MiXCR by TCRdb, keeping productive beta chains. Identical CDR3 protein sequences are pooled into one entry, listed with their most common genes and DNA. This sample holds about 730,000 distinct CDR3 sequences; about 42% were observed only once. The ten largest clones add up to 20% to 25% of the sample. Sequencing input: blood. All receptors derive from a woman aged 55-69 years in good health.

The V gene is TRBV18, the J gene TRBJ2-3; 7 bases fit TRBD2. Per the germline V gene, CDR1 is KGHSH and CDR2 is LQKENI. The trim removed 2 bases at V and 2 bases at J, leaving 7 bases unmatched. This CDR3 is 16 amino acids long. DNA of the CDR3: TGTGCCAGCTCACCAAACCGGGGGGACTACACAGATACGCAGTATTTT. It specifies CASSPNRGDYTDTQYF.

The chain links TRBV5-1 to TRBJ1-5, with D maybe TRBD1 (6 bases). Trimming took 1 base from V and 6 from J, leaving 11 bases between them. The CDR3 is 14 amino acids. The V gene's germline CDR1 is SGHRS and CDR2 YFSETQ. DNA of the CDR3: TGCGCCAGCAGCTTGACAGGGAGTGGTCAGCCCCAGCATTTT. Protein product: CASSLTGSGQPQHF.

This sequence joins TRBV7-9 and TRBJ2-4, with D hard to call. The closer fit of TRBJ2-7 to the DNA end suggests the J call may be wrong. The CDR3 covers 15 residues. The germline CDR1 and CDR2 sequences are SEHNR and FQNEAQ (reference sequence). The CDR3 spells CASSKTVDPLYEQYF. The CDR3, as DNA: TGTGCCAGCTCAAAGACGGTGGATCCGCTGTACGAGCAGTACTTC.

This clonotype was picked up many times. The chain is built from TRBV6-6 and TRBJ2-6; tentatively, D is TRBD1 (5 bases). The CDR3 loop spans 17 amino acids. Trimming took off 2 bases at V and 2 bases at J, with 13 bases between the two ends. In germline, CDR1 is MNHNY, CDR2 SVGAGI (reference sequence). The CDR3 is CASSYGHREAGANVLTF. Here the CDR3 DNA reads TGTGCCAGCAGTTACGGACACAGAGAAGCTGGGGCCAACGTCCTGACTTTC.

V and J are TRBV5-8 and TRBJ2-1; a possible D gene is TRBD2 (6 bases). The CDR3 is made up of 16 amino acids. Germline CDR1 SGHTS, CDR2 YDEGEE. Trimming removed 6 bases at V and 13 bases at J, with 29 bases between. The CDR3 loop is CASTLGTRTYQETQFF. The CDR3 DNA sequence: TGTGCCAGCACCCTAGGGACTCGTACGTACCAAGAGACCCAGTTCTTC. Variable domain in full (rest from reference TRBV5-8 and TRBJ2-1): EAGVTQSPTHLIKTRGQQATLRCSPISGHTSVYWYQQALGLGLQFLLWYDEGEERNRGNFPPRFSGRQFPNYSSELNVNALELEDSALYLCASTLGTRTYQETQFFGPGTRLTVL.

The rearrangement uses TRBV6-2 or TRBV6-3 and TRBJ2-3; 9 nucleotides agree with TRBD2. Germline-derived CDR1 and CDR2 are MNHEY and SVGEGT. Trimming cost V 6 bases and J 4 bases; bases outside gene matches: 8. The CDR3 consists of 15 residues. This CDR3 is CASRPPGLASDTQYF. CDR3 DNA sequence: TGTGCCAGCAGGCCCCCCGGACTAGCGTCAGATACGCAGTATTTT.

The rearrangement uses TRBV7-2 and TRBJ2-5, with 15 bases fitting TRBD2. The J call could be wrong; TRBJ2-7 is a better fit for the DNA end. The CDR3 length is 17 residues. CDR1 SGHTA and CDR2 FQGNSA come from the germline V gene. CDR3 bases: TGTGCCAGCAGCCCCTTTTTTGGGACTAGCGGGAGGACCGAGCAGTACTTC. It specifies CASSPFFGTSGRTEQYF.

The chain is built from TRBV12-3 or TRBV12-4 and TRBJ1-4; 10 bases are shared with TRBD1. Unmatched junction bases numbered 5, after V lost 5 bases and J lost 8 bases. The CDR3 extends over 14 amino acids. The CDR3 region is CASSAGTGVEKLFF. The CDR3 nucleotides read TGTGCCAGCAGTGCTGGGACAGGGGTGGAAAAACTGTTTTTT.

This clonotype has only one observation. This may come from a read error, since a much larger clone is one base off. This chain links TRBV4-2 with TRBJ2-7; 15 bases agree with TRBD2. The CDR3 loop spans 18 amino acids. Germline-derived CDR1 and CDR2 are LGHNA and YNFKEQ. CDR3 in amino acids: CAGSQDGTSGRIGYEQYF. The CDR3 DNA reads TGTGCCGGCAGCCAAGACGGGACTAGCGGGAGGATAGGCTACGAGCAGTACTTC.

A word on this clonotype: The junction and the germline gene differ at one end; a read error may be behind it. The rearrangement uses TRBV9 and TRBJ2-1; 10 nucleotides align to TRBD2. The CDR3 contains 16 residues. CDR1 is SGDLS, CDR2 YYNGEE, per germline. Here the CDR3 reads CASSVEGTSAGNEQFF. In nucleotides, the CDR3 is TGTGCCAGTAGCGTAGAGGGGACTAGCGCGGGGAATGAGCAGTTCTTC.

The gene calls are TRBV28 and TRBJ2-7, with D uncertain. Trimming pared 5 bases from V and 3 bases from J, leaving 11 bases between. Germline CDR1 MDHEN, CDR2 SYDVKM. The CDR3 runs to 13 residues. The CDR3 spells CASSRIGDYEQYF. CDR3 sequence (DNA): TGTGCCAGCAGTCGGATAGGAGACTACGAGCAGTACTTC.

This chain connects TRBV7-8 to TRBJ2-3; a weak D match, TRBD2 (7 bases). The CDR3 is made up of 16 amino acids. Trimming cost V 5 bases and J 0 bases, with 15 bases left between them. Per germline, CDR1 SGHVS and CDR2 FQNEAQ. The CDR3 spells CASSPQAGASTDTQYF. For the CDR3, the DNA is TGTGCCAGCAGCCCACAGGCGGGGGCAAGCACAGATACGCAGTATTTT. The variable domain in full, with the rest retrieved from reference TRBV7-8 and TRBJ2-3, is GAGVSQSPRYKVAKRGQDVALRCDPISGHVSLFWYQQALGQGPEFLTYFQNEAQLDKSGLPSDRFFAERPEGSVSTLKIQRTQQEDSAVYLCASSPQAGASTDTQYFGPGTRLTVL.

This chain links TRBV12-3 or TRBV12-4 with TRBJ2-7, with 15 bases identical to TRBD2. CDR3 length: 16 amino acids. Trimming took 4 bases from V and 3 from J; bases not matched to a gene: 4. This chain's CDR3 is CASSSGLAGGYYEQYF. In DNA form, the CDR3 reads TGTGCCAGCAGTTCGGGACTAGCGGGGGGATACTACGAGCAGTACTTC.

The genes are TRBV20-1 and TRBJ2-3; tentatively, D is TRBD1 or TRBD2 (5 bases each). The CDR3 has 14 residues. V lost 2 bases and J 5 bases, leaving 14 bases between the germline ends. Per the germline V gene, CDR1 is DFQATT and CDR2 is SNEGSKA (reference sequence). The CDR3 loop is CSARPPGQGDTQYF. CDR3 bases: TGCAGTGCTAGACCCCCGGGGCAGGGAGATACGCAGTATTTT.

The chain is built from TRBV6-4 and TRBJ2-3; TRBD1 might be the D (6 bases). The ends were cut back, 2 bases at V and 6 bases at J, with 18 bases in the middle. The CDR3 spans 16 residues. The germline gives CDR1 MRHNA, CDR2 SNTAGT. The CDR3 is CASSDAAGAPRDTQYF. CDR3 nucleotide sequence: TGTGCCAGCAGTGACGCCGCAGGGGCGCCCCGGGATACGCAGTATTTT.

CDR3 nucleotides: TGCGCCAGCAGCTTGGCCGGGGCAGGGCAGAAAGAGACCCAGTACTTC. This sequence encodes CASSLAGAGQKETQYF. The V and J genes are TRBV5-1 and TRBJ2-5; D may match TRBD1 or TRBD2 (5 bases each). V was clipped by 0 bases and J by 3 bases, with 15 bases between them. Germline assignment: CDR1 SGHRS and CDR2 YFSETQ. This CDR3 region has 16 residues.

Only a few counts were recorded for this clonotype. CDR3 sequence (DNA): TGTGCCAGCACTTCGGGACAGGATTCAGATACGCAGTATTTT. Translating it yields CASTSGQDSDTQYF. V and J are TRBV6-1 and TRBJ2-3; 8 bases align to TRBD1. This CDR3 region has 14 residues. CDR1 and CDR2 from the germline V gene are MNHNS and SASEGT. With V trimmed by 7 bases and J by 4 bases, 7 bases remained unmatched.

The gene calls are TRBV4-2 and TRBJ2-3, with 9 bases lining up with TRBD2. This CDR3 spans 18 amino acids. V shed 2 bases and J 0 bases; nucleotides not matched to a gene: 9. Germline V gene lookup returns CDR1 LGHNA and CDR2 YNFKEQ. CDR3 nucleotides: TGTGCCAGCAGCCAACCATACGAGCGGGAGGAAAGCACAGATACGCAGTATTTT. Protein: CASSQPYEREESTDTQYF.

This clonotype turned up a few times. The V and J genes are TRBV7-6 and TRBJ2-1; a weak D match, TRBD2 (7 bases). V lost 1 base, J lost 5 bases, and 12 bases lay in between. The CDR3 consists of 15 residues. Germline loops: CDR1 SGHVS, CDR2 FNYEAQ. Here the CDR3 reads CASSLERDKDNEQFF. The CDR3 DNA reads TGTGCCAGCAGCTTAGAGCGGGACAAGGACAATGAGCAGTTCTTC.

This clonotype was counted at least ten times. The chain uses TRBV6-7 and TRBJ2-7; D uncertain. TRBV6-7 is placed among ORFs of uncertain function. This CDR3 spans 15 amino acids. With 2 bases removed from V and 3 bases from J, the gap between germline ends came to 14 bases. The CDR3 region is CASSYLGRLIYEQYF. DNA for the CDR3: TGTGCCAGCAGTTACCTTGGGCGCTTAATCTACGAGCAGTACTTC.

The rearrangement joins TRBV2 to TRBJ2-1; D is perhaps TRBD2 (6 bases). Germline V gene data show CDR1 as SNHLY and CDR2 as FYNNEI. V lost 0 bases and J 9 bases, leaving 9 bases between the germline ends. This CDR3 comprises 13 residues. The CDR3 reads CASSEAGGTEQFF. As DNA, the CDR3 is TGTGCCAGCAGTGAAGCAGGAGGGACTGAGCAGTTCTTC.

Concerning this clonotype: Since a much larger clone is just one base distant, this may be a read error. The CDR3 reads CAISESEASGYNELFF. The CDR3 DNA is TGTGCCATCAGTGAGTCAGAGGCTAGCGGCTACAATGAGCTGTTCTTC. The genes are TRBV10-3 and TRBJ2-1, with TRBD2 matching over 7 bases. The CDR3 runs 16 residues. Germline assignment: CDR1 ENHRY and CDR2 SYGVKD.

V gene TRBV30 combines with J gene TRBJ2-7; D perhaps matches TRBD2 (6 bases). With 3 bases removed from V and 2 bases from J, the gap between germline ends came to 17 bases. The length of the CDR3 is 15 residues. Germline V lookup: CDR1 GTSNPN, CDR2 SVGIG (reference sequence). The CDR3 region has the DNA TGTGCCTGGAGGCCGTTAGGAGGGAATACCTACGAGCAGTACTTC. It encodes CAWRPLGGNTYEQYF.

This clonotype was counted a few times. V usage is TRBV7-9 and J usage is TRBJ1-6, with D maybe TRBD1 (6 bases). Germline assignment: CDR1 SEHNR and CDR2 FQNEAQ (reference sequence). Trimming took off 5 bases at V and 5 bases at J, with 16 bases between the two ends. This CDR3 comprises 16 residues. In DNA, the CDR3 is TGTGCCAGCAGCCTCCTCCCGGGACAAAATAATTCACCCCTCCACTTT. It specifies CASSLLPGQNNSPLHF.